The present T cell receptor (beta chain) was sequenced within a study of radiation and T cells in renal cell carcinoma. TCRdb's copy holds only in-frame clones and misses some; the assay was immunoSEQ multiplex PCR. The repertoire holds about 15,000 clones, about three fifths seen once, with less than 30% in the top ten. As to treatment: 15 Gy SBRT to primary tumor, nephrectomy 4 weeks later. Nephrectomy followed 15 Gy stereotactic body radiation by 4 weeks. Remarks on this clone: Its antigen is unknown. A read error likely explains this, since a far larger clone differs by one base.

Study-level results: Irradiated tumors had higher TCR clonality than control tumors.

The clonotype was recovered from a woman between 65 and 79 years old with renal cell carcinoma. The source was tumor tissue, collected from a patient whose treatment included radiotherapy and nephrectomy.

The CDR3 loop is CASSLRLSYRTDTRYF. The CDR3 nucleotides are TGTGCCAGCAGCCTGCGTCTCTCCTACCGCACAGATACGCGGTATTTT. The J gene is TRBJ2-3, the V gene TRBV13; D gene uncertain. The CDR3 extends over 16 amino acids. The germline CDR1 and CDR2 sequences are PRHDT and FYEKMQ (reference sequence).